One sample yielded the 10 T cell receptor beta chains listed below, sequenced in a study of identifying expanded T cells in peripheral blood. The method was immunoSEQ multiplex PCR; TCRdb's version includes in-frame clones alone and lacks a portion of them. The repertoire has roughly 92,000 clones, more than 75% of them found once; the top ten carry around 17%. Sequenced input: blood. The receptors here all came from a person aged 18 to 70 in good health.

The rearrangement joins TRBV9 to TRBJ1-2; D uncertain. The CDR3 loop spans 12 amino acids. Between the trimmed V and J ends, which lost 5 bases and 7 bases, there was a span of 12 bases. CDR1 is SGDLS and CDR2 is YYNGEE in the germline V gene. CDR3 coding DNA: TGTGCCAGCAGTGCAAGGGCCGTTGGCTACACCTTC. Amino acids: CASSARAVGYTF. Looking up the rest from reference TRBV9 and TRBJ1-2 gives the full variable domain: DSGVTQTPKHLITATGQRVTLRCSPRSGDLSVYWYQQSLDQGLQFLIQYYNGEERAKGNILERFSAQQFPDLHSELNLSSLELGDSALYFCASSARAVGYTFGSGTRLTVV.

This clone came up once. The genes are TRBV7-2 and TRBJ1-2; TRBD1 matches at 7 bases. Looked up from germline, CDR1 is SGHTA and CDR2 is FQGNSA. V trimming: 1 base; J trimming: 4 bases; junction bases outside the gene matches: 6. CDR3 length: 15 amino acids. CDR3 nucleotides: TGTGCCAGCAGCTTAGTCGGTCAGGGGGGCTATGGCTACACCTTC. This encodes CASSLVGQGGYGYTF.

The chain links TRBV7-6 to TRBJ2-7, with D perhaps matching TRBD1 or TRBD2 (5 bases each). This CDR3 is built from 17 residues. The V end was cut by 4 bases, the J end by 4 bases, with 23 bases between. The germline V gene has CDR1 SGHVS and CDR2 FNYEAQ. CDR3 in amino acids: CASSSPGRDAGGYEQYF. CDR3 coding DNA: TGTGCCAGCAGCTCCCCTGGCAGGGATGCGGGTGGTTACGAGCAGTACTTC.

The J gene is TRBJ2-2, the V gene TRBV6-5; possible D gene TRBD2, 6 bases. This CDR3 spans 15 amino acids. Germline CDR1 is MNHEY and CDR2 is SVGAGI. With 2 bases removed from V and 3 bases from J, the gap between germline ends came to 10 bases. CDR3 sequence (DNA): TGTGCCAGCAGTTACGTCTGGGGGGACACCGGGGAGCTGTTTTTT. Translation gives CASSYVWGDTGELFF.

This clone was found once. V gene TRBV4-2 combines with J gene TRBJ1-4; 8 bases agree with TRBD1. Germline V lookup: CDR1 LGHNA, CDR2 YNFKEQ. This CDR3 has 15 amino acids. With V trimmed by 4 bases and J by 5 bases, 6 bases remained unmatched. CDR3 protein: CASSLRRDRNEKLFF. The DNA for the CDR3 is TGTGCCAGCAGCCTACGGCGGGACAGGAATGAAAAACTGTTTTTT.

The chain links TRBV4-3 to TRBJ2-7; no definite D call. Germline V gene data show CDR1 as LGHNA and CDR2 as YSLEER. V dropped 0 bases and J dropped 6 bases, with 15 bases sitting between them. This CDR3 spans 15 amino acids. DNA of the CDR3: TGCGCCAGCAGCCAAGATTGGTCCGGGTCGCGCGAGCAGTACTTC. It translates to CASSQDWSGSREQYF.

The count of this clone is one. V gene TRBV7-9 combines with J gene TRBJ2-5, with 15 nucleotides matching TRBD2. The trim removed 8 bases at V and 2 bases at J, leaving 6 bases unmatched. The CDR3 is 16 residues long. CDR1 SEHNR and CDR2 FQNEAQ come from the germline V gene (reference sequence). CDR3 amino acids: CASGGLAGGKQETQYF. CDR3 DNA: TGTGCCAGCGGCGGACTAGCGGGGGGGAAACAAGAGACCCAGTACTTC.

The V and J genes are TRBV5-1 and TRBJ2-5; D uncertain. Germline-derived CDR1 and CDR2 are SGHRS and YFSETQ. Trimming took off 5 bases at V and 5 bases at J, with 16 bases between the two ends. This CDR3 region has 14 residues. CDR3 coding DNA: TGCGCCAGCAGTCCGGGCAGTTTGGGGGAGACCCAGTACTTC. Its translation is CASSPGSLGETQYF.

This chain uses TRBV5-1 with TRBJ2-6, with 7 nucleotides matching TRBD1. V lost 0 bases and J lost 0; bases outside the gene matches: 3. Germline-derived CDR1 and CDR2 are SGHRS and YFSETQ. The CDR3 extends over 17 amino acids. CDR3 sequence: CASSLGGTDSGANVLTF. Here the CDR3 DNA reads TGCGCCAGCAGCTTGGGAGGGACAGACTCTGGGGCCAACGTCCTGACTTTC.

J is TRBJ1-4 and V is TRBV7-6; D remains ambiguous. The CDR3 contains 15 residues. V lost 1 base, J lost 4 bases, and 10 bases lay in between. Germline V gives CDR1 SGHVS, CDR2 FNYEAQ. CDR3 in DNA: TGTGCCAGCAGCTTAGGGGCATATCTTAATGAAAAACTGTTTTTT. This encodes CASSLGAYLNEKLFF.